The 17 T cell receptor beta chains below were found in one sample sequenced in a study of OX40 agonist ivuxolimab in advanced cancers. Profiling relied on immunoSEQ multiplex PCR, and the TCRdb table lists in-frame clones only, not all of them. The sample yields 15,000 to 20,000 clones, 80% to 85% seen once. Sequenced material: CD4+ or CD8+ T cells sorted from blood, taken in a trial of the OX40 agonist ivuxolimab. Receptors were obtained from an adult with an advanced solid tumor such as melanoma, head and neck, liver or kidney cancer.

In DNA, the CDR3 is TGTGCCAGCAGTGTAGGACAGGGATCTCCTTTTGGCTACACCTTC. This sequence encodes CASSVGQGSPFGYTF. The chain is built from TRBV25-1 and TRBJ1-2; TRBD1 aligns across 8 bases. The CDR3 is made up of 15 amino acids. Per the germline V gene, CDR1 is MGHDK and CDR2 is SYGVNS. V lost 4 bases, J lost 7 bases, and 11 bases stayed unmatched.

In its sample, this clone was seen once. V usage is TRBV9 and J usage is TRBJ2-7; D could derive from TRBD1 or TRBD2 (5 bases each). Germline-derived CDR1 and CDR2 are SGDLS and YYNGEE. The ends were cut back, 3 bases at V and 5 bases at J, with 18 bases in the middle. The CDR3 consists of 15 residues. The DNA of the CDR3 is TGTGCCAGCAGCGAAGAGGGACGGGCATCCCACGAGCAGTACTTC. Amino acids: CASSEEGRASHEQYF.

This rearrangement joins TRBV6-5 to TRBJ2-3; 7 positions match TRBD2. This CDR3 is 14 amino acids long. V was pared by 6 bases and J by 2 bases, with 5 bases of the junction left unmatched. CDR1 is MNHEY and CDR2 is SVGAGI in the germline V gene. For the CDR3, the DNA is TGTGCCAGCAGCCCGGCGGGGGACACAGATACGCAGTATTTT. Protein sequence: CASSPAGDTDTQYF.

The chain is built from TRBV9 and TRBJ2-7; D is undetermined. Trimming cost V 4 bases and J 0 bases, with 17 bases left between them. The CDR3 is 16 residues long. Germline V lookup: CDR1 SGDLS, CDR2 YYNGEE. CDR3 nucleotide sequence: TGTGCCAGCAGCCCCACTCTCACTCTCAACTCCTACGAGCAGTACTTC. It specifies CASSPTLTLNSYEQYF.

This chain joins TRBV6-5 and TRBJ2-5; the match to TRBD1 covers 11 bases. CDR3 length: 15 amino acids. Germline trimming cut 2 bases from V and 5 bases from J; bases unmatched to any gene: 4. Germline lookup yields CDR1 MNHEY and CDR2 SVGAGI. The CDR3 coding sequence is TGTGCCAGCAGTTACGCCGGGACAGGGGGGGAGACCCAGTACTTC. Its protein is CASSYAGTGGETQYF.

The gene calls are TRBV5-6 and TRBJ2-3; the match to TRBD1 covers 7 bases. V lost 1 base, J lost 2 bases, and 10 bases stayed unmatched. Germline assignment: CDR1 SGHDT and CDR2 YYEEEE. The CDR3 consists of 17 residues. In DNA, the CDR3 is TGTGCCAGCAGCTTGATTCCGTCGGGACAGATCACAGATACGCAGTATTTT. Its protein product is CASSLIPSGQITDTQYF.

The V gene is TRBV2, the J gene TRBJ1-2; D gene uncertain. The ends were cut back, 7 bases at V and 7 bases at J, with 13 bases in the middle. Germline loops: CDR1 SNHLY, CDR2 FYNNEI. This CDR3 has 12 residues. CDR3 protein: CASTEGLGGYTF. For the CDR3, the DNA is TGTGCCAGCACCGAGGGCCTTGGTGGCTACACCTTC.

The rearrangement uses TRBV4-1 and TRBJ2-1, with unresolved D. The CDR3 sequence is 14 residues long. V lost 4 bases and J lost 8, with 15 bases in between. Germline CDR1 and CDR2: MGHRA and YSYEKL. The CDR3 region is CASSPKDPSHEQFF. The CDR3 bases are TGCGCCAGCAGCCCAAAAGACCCGAGCCATGAGCAGTTCTTC.

The gene calls are TRBV6-5 and TRBJ1-5, with D perhaps matching TRBD1 (6 bases). The CDR3 is made up of 15 amino acids. V shed 0 bases and J shed 7 bases, with 13 bases lying between them. Germline CDR1 MNHEY, CDR2 SVGAGI. The CDR3 coding sequence is TGTGCCAGCAGTTACTCGGCACAGGGCCCCCAGCCCCAGCATTTT. Its protein is CASSYSAQGPQPQHF.

CDR3 loop: CAWGGQLGIGTDTQYF. In nucleotides, the CDR3 is TGTGCCTGGGGAGGACAGCTCGGGATCGGCACAGATACGCAGTATTTT. V gene TRBV30 combines with J gene TRBJ2-3, with a weak D call TRBD1 (6 bases). Germline lookup yields CDR1 GTSNPN and CDR2 SVGIG (reference sequence). The CDR3 runs 16 residues. V lost 5 bases, J lost 1 base, and 19 bases lay in between.

V usage is TRBV28 and J usage is TRBJ2-1; D might be TRBD2 (5 bases). Germline V gene lookup returns CDR1 MDHEN and CDR2 SYDVKM. Trimming left V 2 bases short and J 3 bases short, with 8 bases between. The CDR3 has 14 residues. The CDR3 DNA sequence: TGTGCCAGCAGTTTAAGGGAGCGCTACAATGAGCAGTTCTTC. It codes for CASSLRERYNEQFF. Filled out from reference TRBV28 and TRBJ2-1, the complete variable domain reads DVKVTQSSRYLVKRTGEKVFLECVQDMDHENMFWYRQDPGLGLRLIYFSYDVKMKEKGDIPEGYSVSREKKERFSLILESASTNQTSMYLCASSLRERYNEQFFGPGTRLTVL.

J is TRBJ2-3 and V is TRBV4-1, with 11 bases fitting TRBD1. V was pared by 3 bases and J by 4 bases, with 6 bases of the junction left unmatched. This CDR3 is 16 amino acids long. Germline CDR1 MGHRA, CDR2 YSYEKL. The CDR3 reads CASSQGGQGASDTQYF. For the CDR3, the DNA is TGCGCCAGCAGCCAGGGTGGACAGGGGGCATCAGATACGCAGTATTTT.

The chain links TRBV4-2 to TRBJ2-7, with 8 bases aligning to TRBD1. The CDR3 length is 16 residues. Trimming took 5 bases from V and 0 from J; bases not matched to a gene: 9. CDR1 LGHNA and CDR2 YNFKEQ come from the germline V gene. The CDR3 region is CASSLVAGGLSYEQYF. CDR3 DNA: TGTGCCAGCAGCTTAGTTGCAGGGGGCCTCTCCTACGAGCAGTACTTC.

This clone was recorded only once. J is TRBJ1-1 and V is TRBV4-1; no reliable D call. V gave up 0 bases and J gave up 7 bases, with 15 bases separating them. CDR3 length equals 15 residues. Per germline, CDR1 MGHRA and CDR2 YSYEKL. This chain's CDR3 is CASSQEEGMLNEAFF. The CDR3 coding sequence is TGCGCCAGCAGCCAAGAGGAGGGAATGCTAAATGAAGCTTTCTTT.

The chain is built from TRBV29-1 and TRBJ1-1; D gene ambiguous. Germline V gene data show CDR1 as SQVTM and CDR2 as ANQGSEA. Trimming pared 6 bases from V and 11 bases from J, leaving 19 bases between. The CDR3 is 12 amino acids. The CDR3 protein is CSVLLEGGGAFF. The CDR3 region has the DNA TGCAGCGTCCTCCTGGAGGGAGGTGGTGCTTTCTTT.

The rearrangement links TRBV19 to TRBJ2-5; TRBD1 might be the D (5 bases). Germline loops: CDR1 LNHDA, CDR2 SQIVND (reference sequence). CDR3 length: 14 residues. Trimming pared 6 bases from V and 1 base from J, leaving 12 bases between. CDR3 in DNA: TGTGCCAGTAGAAGTGACAGACCCCAAGAGACCCAGTACTTC. Its protein is CASRSDRPQETQYF.

This chain links TRBV9 with TRBJ2-3; 7 positions match TRBD2. Germline CDR1 reads SGDLS; CDR2 reads YYNGEE. This CDR3 contains 15 residues. V shed 2 bases and J 1 base; nucleotides not matched to a gene: 4. The DNA of the CDR3 is TGTGCCAGCAGCGTGTGGGCGGGGGGCACAGATACGCAGTATTTT. Its translation is CASSVWAGGTDTQYF.